The source of this TCR beta chain is a study of OX40 agonist ivuxolimab in advanced cancers. For the study at large: At doses from 0.01 to 10 mg/kg, patients were given intravenous ivuxolimab every 2 weeks.

The V gene's germline CDR1 is SGHAT and CDR2 FQNNGV. J gave up 4 bases and V 3 bases, and 5 bases lay outside the gene matches. The CDR3 consists of 14 residues. Data came from immunoSEQ multiplex PCR; TCRdb stores just in-frame clones and leaves some out. The sample lists some 85,000 clones, about 89% occurring once. The chain uses TRBV11-2 and TRBJ2-7, with 8 bases aligning to TRBD1. Specimen: CD4+ or CD8+ T cells sorted from blood, collected in a trial of the OX40 agonist ivuxolimab. The TCR originated in an adult with an advanced solid tumor such as melanoma, head and neck, liver or kidney cancer. The CDR3: CASSLGRGRYEQYF. The CDR3, as DNA: TGTGCCAGCAGCTTGGGCAGGGGGCGGTACGAGCAGTACTTC. Combining the CDR3 with reference TRBV11-2 and TRBJ2-7 gives the whole variable domain EAGVAQSPRYKIIEKRQSVAFWCNPISGHATLYWYQQILGQGPKLLIQFQNNGVVDDSQLPKDRFSAERLKGVDSTLKIQPAKLEDSAVYLCASSLGRGRYEQYFGPGTRLTVT.